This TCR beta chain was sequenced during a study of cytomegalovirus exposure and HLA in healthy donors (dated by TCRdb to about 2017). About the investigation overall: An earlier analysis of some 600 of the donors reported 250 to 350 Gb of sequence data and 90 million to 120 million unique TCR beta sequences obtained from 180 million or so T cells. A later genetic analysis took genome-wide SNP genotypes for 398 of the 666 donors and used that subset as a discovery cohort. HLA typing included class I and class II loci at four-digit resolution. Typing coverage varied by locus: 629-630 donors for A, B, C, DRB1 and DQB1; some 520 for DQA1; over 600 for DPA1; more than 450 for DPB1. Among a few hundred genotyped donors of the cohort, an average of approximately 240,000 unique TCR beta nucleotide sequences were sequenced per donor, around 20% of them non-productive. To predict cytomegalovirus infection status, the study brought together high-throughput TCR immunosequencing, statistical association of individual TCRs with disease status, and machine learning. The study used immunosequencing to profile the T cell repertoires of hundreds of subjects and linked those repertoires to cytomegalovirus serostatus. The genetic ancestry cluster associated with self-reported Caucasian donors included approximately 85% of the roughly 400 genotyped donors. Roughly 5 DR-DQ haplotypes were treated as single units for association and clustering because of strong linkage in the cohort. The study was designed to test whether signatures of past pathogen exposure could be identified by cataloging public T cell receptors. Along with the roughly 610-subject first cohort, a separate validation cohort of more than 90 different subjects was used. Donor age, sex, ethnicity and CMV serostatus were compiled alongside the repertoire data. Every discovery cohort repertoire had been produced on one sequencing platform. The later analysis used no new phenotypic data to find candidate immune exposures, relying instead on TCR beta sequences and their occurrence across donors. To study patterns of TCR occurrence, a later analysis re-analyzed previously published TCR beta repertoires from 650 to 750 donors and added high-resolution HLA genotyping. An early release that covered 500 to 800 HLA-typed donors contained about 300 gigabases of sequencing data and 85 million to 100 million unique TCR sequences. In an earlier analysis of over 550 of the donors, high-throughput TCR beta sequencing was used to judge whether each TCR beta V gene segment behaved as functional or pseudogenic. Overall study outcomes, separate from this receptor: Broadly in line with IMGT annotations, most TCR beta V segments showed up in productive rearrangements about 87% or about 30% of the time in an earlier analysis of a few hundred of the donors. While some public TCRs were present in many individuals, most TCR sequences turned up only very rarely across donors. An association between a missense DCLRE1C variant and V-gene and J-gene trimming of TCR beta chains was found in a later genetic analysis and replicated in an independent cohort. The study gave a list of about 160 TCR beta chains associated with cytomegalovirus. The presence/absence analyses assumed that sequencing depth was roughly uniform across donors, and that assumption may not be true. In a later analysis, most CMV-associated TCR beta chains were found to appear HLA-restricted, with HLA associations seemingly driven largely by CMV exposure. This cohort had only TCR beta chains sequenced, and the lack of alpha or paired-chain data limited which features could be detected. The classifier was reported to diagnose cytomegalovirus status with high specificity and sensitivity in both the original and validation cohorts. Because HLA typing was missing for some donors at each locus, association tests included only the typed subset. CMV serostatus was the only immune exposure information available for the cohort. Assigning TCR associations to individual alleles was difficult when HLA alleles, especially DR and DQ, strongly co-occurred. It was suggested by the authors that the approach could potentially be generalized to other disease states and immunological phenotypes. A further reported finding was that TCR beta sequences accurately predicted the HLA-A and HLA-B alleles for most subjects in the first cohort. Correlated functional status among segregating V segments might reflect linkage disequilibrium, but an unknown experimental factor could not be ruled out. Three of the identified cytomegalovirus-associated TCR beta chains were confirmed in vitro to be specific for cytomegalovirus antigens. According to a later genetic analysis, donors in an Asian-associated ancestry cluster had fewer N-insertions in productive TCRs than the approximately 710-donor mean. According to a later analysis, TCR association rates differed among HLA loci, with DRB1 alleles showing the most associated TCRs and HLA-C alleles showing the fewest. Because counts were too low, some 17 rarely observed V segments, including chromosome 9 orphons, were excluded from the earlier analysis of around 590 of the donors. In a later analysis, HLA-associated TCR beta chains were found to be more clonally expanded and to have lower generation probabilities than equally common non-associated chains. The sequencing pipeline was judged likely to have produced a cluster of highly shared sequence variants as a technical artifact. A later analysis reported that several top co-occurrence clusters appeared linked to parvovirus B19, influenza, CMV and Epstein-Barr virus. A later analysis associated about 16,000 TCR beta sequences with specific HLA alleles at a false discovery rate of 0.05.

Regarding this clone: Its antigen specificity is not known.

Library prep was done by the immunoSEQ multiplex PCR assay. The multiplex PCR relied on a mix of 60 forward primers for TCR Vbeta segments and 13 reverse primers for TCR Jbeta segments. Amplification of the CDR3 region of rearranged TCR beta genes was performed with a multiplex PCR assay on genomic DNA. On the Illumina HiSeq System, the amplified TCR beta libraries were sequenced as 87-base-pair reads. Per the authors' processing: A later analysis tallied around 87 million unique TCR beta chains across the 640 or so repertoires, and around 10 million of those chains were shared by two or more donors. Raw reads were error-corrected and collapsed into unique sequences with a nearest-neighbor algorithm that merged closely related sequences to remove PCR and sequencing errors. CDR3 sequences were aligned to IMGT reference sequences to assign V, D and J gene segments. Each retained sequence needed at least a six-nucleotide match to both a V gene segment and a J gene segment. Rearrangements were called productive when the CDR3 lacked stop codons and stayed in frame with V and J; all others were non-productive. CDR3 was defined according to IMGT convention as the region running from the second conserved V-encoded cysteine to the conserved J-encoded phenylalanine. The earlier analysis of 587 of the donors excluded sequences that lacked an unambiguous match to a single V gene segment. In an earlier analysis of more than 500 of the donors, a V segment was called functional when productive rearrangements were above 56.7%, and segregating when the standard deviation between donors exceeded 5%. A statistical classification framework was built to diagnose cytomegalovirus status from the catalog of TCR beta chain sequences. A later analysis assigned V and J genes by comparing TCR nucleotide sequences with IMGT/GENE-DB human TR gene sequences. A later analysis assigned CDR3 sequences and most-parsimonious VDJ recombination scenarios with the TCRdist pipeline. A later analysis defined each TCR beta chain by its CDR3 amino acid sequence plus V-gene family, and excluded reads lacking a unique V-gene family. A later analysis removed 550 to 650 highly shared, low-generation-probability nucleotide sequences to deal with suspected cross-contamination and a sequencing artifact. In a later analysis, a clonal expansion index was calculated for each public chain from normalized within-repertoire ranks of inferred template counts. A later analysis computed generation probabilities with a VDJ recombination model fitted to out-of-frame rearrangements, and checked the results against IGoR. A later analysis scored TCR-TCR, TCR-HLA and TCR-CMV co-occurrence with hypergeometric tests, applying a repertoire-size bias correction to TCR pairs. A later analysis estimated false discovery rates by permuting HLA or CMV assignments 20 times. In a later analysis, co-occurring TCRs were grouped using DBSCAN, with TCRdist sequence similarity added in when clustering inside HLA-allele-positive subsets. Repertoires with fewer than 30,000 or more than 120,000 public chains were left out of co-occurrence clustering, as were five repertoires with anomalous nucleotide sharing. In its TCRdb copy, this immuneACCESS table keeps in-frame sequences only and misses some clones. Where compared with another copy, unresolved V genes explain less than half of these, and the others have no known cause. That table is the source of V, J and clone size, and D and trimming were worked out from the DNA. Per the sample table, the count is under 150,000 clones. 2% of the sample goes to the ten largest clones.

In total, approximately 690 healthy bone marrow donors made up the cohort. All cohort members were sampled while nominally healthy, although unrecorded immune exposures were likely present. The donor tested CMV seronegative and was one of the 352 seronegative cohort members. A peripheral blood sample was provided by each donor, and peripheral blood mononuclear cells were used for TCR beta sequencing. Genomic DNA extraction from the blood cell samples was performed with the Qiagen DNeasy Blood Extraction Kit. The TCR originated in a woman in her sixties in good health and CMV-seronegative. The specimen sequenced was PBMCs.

The nucleotide sequence reads as follows: TGTGCCAGCAGTCCCCGGGATTACAGGGGCCGTCAGCCCCAGCATTTT. It specifies CASSPRDYRGRQPQHF. Rearrangement joined TRBV28 to TRBJ1-5, and 7 junction bases match TRBD1. CDR1 and CDR2 are read off the germline V gene as MDHEN and SYDVKM. The CDR3 contains 16 residues, cysteine and phenylalanine counted. CDR3 DNA only is kept here, 48 bases in frame from base 1. The germline V end is reduced by 5 bases and the J end by 6 bases; junction bases left unmatched: 13.